Below are 15 T cell receptor beta chains sequenced from a single sample in a study of response to subunit inactivated influenza vaccine. From the RT-PCR reads, TCRdb called clonotypes with MiXCR, one entry per CDR3 protein. The profile shows 170,000 or so distinct CDR3 sequences, around 11% of them singletons. This material consisted of CD8+ T cells sorted from PBMCs, taken approximately 25 months after vaccination. The receptors come from a man aged 45 to 70 who received an inactivated influenza vaccine.

The V call is TRBV19, the J call TRBJ2-3; D remains ambiguous. V lost 3 bases and J lost 5, with 6 bases in between. From germline, CDR1 is LNHDA and CDR2 SQIVND (reference sequence). The length of the CDR3 is 12 residues. CDR3 protein: CASSMAGDTQYF. CDR3 nucleotide sequence: TGTGCCAGTAGTATGGCCGGAGATACGCAGTATTTT.

This clonotype was picked up a small number of times. The V gene is TRBV7-9, the J gene TRBJ2-1; no firm D call. The CDR3 has 12 amino acids. The V end lost 7 bases, the J end lost 6 bases, and 10 bases lay between the germline ends. The V gene's germline CDR1 is SEHNR and CDR2 FQNEAQ (reference sequence). Written as DNA, the CDR3 is TGTGCCAGCACCACCACATCCAATGAGCAGTTCTTC. Encoded protein: CASTTTSNEQFF.

This clonotype occurred many times. The chain carries TRBV4-2 and TRBJ1-4; the D gene is possibly TRBD1 (6 bases). The CDR3 is 16 residues long. CDR1 and CDR2 (germline): LGHNA, YNFKEQ. Trimming removed 3 bases at V and 5 bases at J, with 16 bases between. The CDR3 sequence is CASSHATGSGNEKLFF. Here the CDR3 DNA reads TGTGCCAGCAGCCATGCTACAGGGTCAGGGAATGAAAAACTGTTTTTT.

This clonotype has just a few counts. This chain joins TRBV4-3 and TRBJ1-4; no reliable D call. The V gene lost 4 bases and the J gene lost 5 bases, with 11 bases spanning the gap. The CDR3 contains 14 residues. From germline, CDR1 is LGHNA and CDR2 YSLEER. CDR3 sequence reads: CASSPSAGNEKLFF. As DNA, the CDR3 is TGCGCCAGCAGCCCGTCCGCCGGAAATGAAAAACTGTTTTTT.

This clonotype was found a few times. This rearrangement joins TRBV7-8 to TRBJ2-3, with TRBD2 identical over 8 bases. With 3 bases clipped from V and 2 bases from J, the junction kept 13 bases outside the gene matches. The germline V gene encodes CDR1 SGHVS and CDR2 FQNEAQ. There are 18 residues in the CDR3. The CDR3 DNA is TGTGCCAGCAGCTTCAGCGGGGATAGCGGGATTTTCACAGATACGCAGTATTTT. Translation: CASSFSGDSGIFTDTQYF. Filled out from reference TRBV7-8 and TRBJ2-3, the complete variable domain reads GAGVSQSPRYKVAKRGQDVALRCDPISGHVSLFWYQQALGQGPEFLTYFQNEAQLDKSGLPSDRFFAERPEGSVSTLKIQRTQQEDSAVYLCASSFSGDSGIFTDTQYFGPGTRLTVL.

This CDR3 reads CASSTDWVTEAFF. CDR3 bases: TGTGCCAGCAGCACGGACTGGGTCACTGAAGCTTTCTTT. The chain is built from TRBV12-3 or TRBV12-4 and TRBJ1-1; D uncertain. Between the trimmed V and J ends, which lost 6 bases and 4 bases, there was a span of 12 bases. The CDR3 has 13 amino acids.

This chain links TRBV28 with TRBJ2-7; no firm D call. This CDR3 contains 14 residues. V was cut by 1 base and J by 2 bases, with 9 bases left in between. Germline V gives CDR1 MDHEN, CDR2 SYDVKM. CDR3 nucleotide sequence: TGTGCCAGCAGTTTATTCGAACGGGCCTACGAGCAGTACTTC. Protein sequence: CASSLFERAYEQYF. Complete variable domain (other parts from reference TRBV28 and TRBJ2-7): DVKVTQSSRYLVKRTGEKVFLECVQDMDHENMFWYRQDPGLGLRLIYFSYDVKMKEKGDIPEGYSVSREKKERFSLILESASTNQTSMYLCASSLFERAYEQYFGPGTRLTVT.

In its sample, this clonotype was seen a few times. The rearrangement uses TRBV28 and TRBJ1-5; a possible D gene is TRBD1 (5 bases). CDR3 length equals 15 residues. Germline CDR1 reads MDHEN; CDR2 reads SYDVKM. V shed 6 bases and J shed 0 bases, with 12 bases lying between them. The CDR3 DNA is TGTGCCAGCAGCCGGGGACTCCATAGCAATCAGCCCCAGCATTTT. Residues: CASSRGLHSNQPQHF.

The table lists this clonotype with a few counts. The chain uses TRBV29-1 and TRBJ2-7, with 7 bases fitting TRBD1. Germline V gene lookup returns CDR1 SQVTM and CDR2 ANQGSEA. The CDR3 is 14 residues long. V dropped 4 bases and J dropped 1; count of bases not matched to a gene: 7. The CDR3 loop reads CSVVGQGVSYEQYF. In nucleotides, the CDR3 is TGCAGCGTTGTGGGCCAGGGGGTTTCCTACGAGCAGTACTTC.

This clonotype was found many times. The chain uses TRBV7-8 and TRBJ2-1, with no clear D. The CDR3 is 12 amino acids. The germline V gene has CDR1 SGHVS and CDR2 FQNEAQ. The ends were cut back, 2 bases at V and 8 bases at J, with 7 bases in the middle. CDR3 DNA sequence: TGTGCCAGCAGCTTAAAGGGTGATGAGCAGTTCTTC. It encodes CASSLKGDEQFF.

A few counts support this clonotype. CDR3 DNA: TGTGCCAGCAGTTACTCGATTAGAAGCAATCAGCCCCAGCATTTT. Residues: CASSYSIRSNQPQHF. The gene calls are TRBV6-2 or TRBV6-3 and TRBJ1-5; D unclear. The CDR3 runs 15 residues. The germline V and J ends were trimmed by 0 bases and 1 base, with 7 bases remaining between them. Per the germline V gene, CDR1 is MNHEY and CDR2 is SVGEGT.

Many counts were recorded for this clonotype. The chain carries TRBV4-1 and TRBJ2-3; either TRBD1 or TRBD2 may fit D (5 bases each). Germline V gene lookup returns CDR1 MGHRA and CDR2 YSYEKL. The length of the CDR3 is 15 residues. Between the trimmed V and J ends, which lost 0 bases and 0 bases, there was a span of 7 bases. CDR3 DNA sequence: TGCGCCAGCAGCCAAGAGGGGGTTAGCACAGATACGCAGTATTTT. Encoded protein: CASSQEGVSTDTQYF.

V and J are TRBV27 and TRBJ2-1; 16 bases are a match to TRBD2. Trimming removed 5 bases from V and 9 bases from J; junction bases left unmatched: 4. Germline V gene data show CDR1 as MNHEY and CDR2 as SMNVEV (reference sequence). The CDR3 consists of 15 residues. The CDR3 DNA is TGTGCCAGCAGTCCGGGACTAGCGGGAGGGCGTGAGCAGTTCTTC. It specifies CASSPGLAGGREQFF.

The chain combines TRBV9 with TRBJ2-1; 14 bases map to TRBD2. V shed 3 bases and J 0 bases; nucleotides not matched to a gene: 5. From germline, CDR1 is SGDLS and CDR2 YYNGEE. The CDR3 spans 18 residues. The CDR3 coding sequence is TGTGCCAGCAGCGGAGGACTAGCGGGAGGAAGCTCCTACAATGAGCAGTTCTTC. Residues: CASSGGLAGGSSYNEQFF.

The chain carries TRBV6-2 or TRBV6-3 and TRBJ2-1, with 11 bases matching TRBD2. With 0 bases clipped from V and 6 bases from J, the junction kept 10 bases outside the gene matches. This CDR3 has 18 residues. Per the germline V gene, CDR1 is MNHEY and CDR2 is SVGEGT. CDR3 sequence: CASSYSTQPTSGSNEQFF. In DNA, the CDR3 is TGTGCCAGCAGTTACTCCACCCAGCCAACTAGCGGGAGCAATGAGCAGTTCTTC.